Shown below are 28 T cell receptor beta chains from a single sample sequenced in a study of T cell changes during pregnancy in multiple sclerosis. Only in-frame clones appear in the TCRdb table, and some are missing; sequencing was by immunoSEQ multiplex PCR. The sample holds 20,000 to 25,000 clones, about 89% seen once. The source was CD8+ T cells from peripheral blood mononuclear cells, collected in the first trimester of pregnancy. Receptors were obtained from a female donor in good health, enrolled as a control in a pregnancy study.

This chain connects TRBV7-6 to TRBJ2-7; weak D call: TRBD2 (5 bases). This CDR3 has 13 amino acids. In germline, CDR1 is SGHVS, CDR2 FNYEAQ. Trimming shortened V by 4 bases and J by 7 bases, and 14 bases separated the two germline ends. CDR3 bases: TGTGCCAGCAGCTCCCCAGGATCGGGGGAGCAGTACTTC. It encodes CASSSPGSGEQYF.

In regard to this clone: A read error may account for a junction end that differs from germline. This sequence joins TRBV5-1 and TRBJ1-1; TRBD1 matches at 9 bases. Per the germline V gene, CDR1 is SGHRS and CDR2 is YFSETQ. The CDR3 loop spans 14 amino acids. For the CDR3, the DNA is TGCGCCAGCAGTTGGGACAGGGAGAACGCTGAAGCTTTCTTT. Its translation is CASSWDRENAEAFF.

The chain uses TRBV27 and TRBJ2-7, with D possibly TRBD2 on 5 matching bases. Trimming left V 6 bases short and J 2 bases short, with 20 bases between. The CDR3 spans 16 residues. The germline CDR1 and CDR2 sequences are MNHEY and SMNVEV (reference sequence). The CDR3: CASSPSIGVLTYEQYF. CDR3 sequence (DNA): TGTGCCAGCAGCCCCAGTATCGGGGTTCTTACCTACGAGCAGTACTTC.

This clone was seen a handful of times. The rearrangement uses TRBV7-2 and TRBJ2-7; D remains ambiguous. Per the germline V gene, CDR1 is SGHTA and CDR2 is FQGNSA. This CDR3 spans 14 amino acids. With 5 bases removed from V and 3 bases from J, the gap between germline ends came to 14 bases. In nucleotides, the CDR3 is TGTGCCAGCAGCCCGACTGCCACCCTCTACGAGCAGTACTTC. It yields the protein CASSPTATLYEQYF. The full variable domain, its missing parts supplied by reference TRBV7-2 and TRBJ2-7, is GAGVSQSPSNKVTEKGKDVELRCDPISGHTALYWYRQSLGQGLEFLIYFQGNSAPDKSGLPSDRFSAERTGGSVSTLTIQRTQQEDSAVYLCASSPTATLYEQYFGPGTRLTVT.

The chain couples TRBV4-2 to TRBJ2-3; 9 nucleotides agree with TRBD2. There are 17 residues in the CDR3. J was trimmed by 4 bases and V by 0 bases; bases with no gene match: 8. Germline V gene sequence: CDR1 LGHNA, CDR2 YNFKEQ. CDR3 bases: TGTGCCAGCAGCCAAGATGGCAGCGGGGGGCGGTCAGATACGCAGTATTTT. Its translation is CASSQDGSGGRSDTQYF.

V gene TRBV25-1 combines with J gene TRBJ2-5; TRBD1 matches at 7 bases. The CDR3 spans 17 residues. Germline CDR1 reads MGHDK; CDR2 reads SYGVNS. With V trimmed by 0 bases and J by 5 bases, 12 bases remained unmatched. CDR3 amino acids: CASSEYISDRDKETQYF. In nucleotides, the CDR3 is TGTGCCAGCAGTGAATATATCTCCGACAGGGATAAGGAGACCCAGTACTTC. The full variable domain, rest sourced from reference TRBV25-1 and TRBJ2-5, is EADIYQTPRYLVIGTGKKITLECSQTMGHDKMYWYQQDPGMELHLIHYSYGVNSTEKGDLSSESTVSRIRTEHFPLTLESARPSHTSQYLCASSEYISDRDKETQYFGPGTRLLVL.

The V call is TRBV30, the J call TRBJ1-4, with D perhaps TRBD1 (6 bases). CDR3 size: 15 residues. Trimming removed 1 base from V and 0 bases from J, with 9 bases in between. Germline V CDR1 and CDR2: GTSNPN, SVGIG (reference sequence). CDR3 sequence (DNA): TGTGCCTGGAGTGCCGGGACAACAACTAATGAAAAACTGTTTTTT. Translated: CAWSAGTTTNEKLFF.

The V call is TRBV28, the J call TRBJ2-7; D remains ambiguous. V was shortened by 2 bases and J by 4 bases, with 3 bases between the two germline ends. The CDR3 is 11 amino acids. Per the germline V gene, CDR1 is MDHEN and CDR2 is SYDVKM. The CDR3 region has the DNA TGTGCCAGCAGTTTAGAGTACGAGCAGTACTTC. This sequence encodes CASSLEYEQYF.

A remark on this clone: One end of the junction is discordant with germline, which a read error may explain. This sequence joins TRBV7-9 and TRBJ2-7; D is possibly TRBD2 (6 bases). This CDR3 is built from 15 residues. CDR1 is SEHNR and CDR2 is FQNEAQ in the germline V gene (reference sequence). CDR3 region: CASSLDVTSSHEQYF. The DNA for the CDR3 is TGTGCCAGCAGCTTAGATGTCACTAGCTCCCACGAGCAGTACTTC.

The chain carries TRBV11-2 and TRBJ2-1; D uncertain. Germline values: CDR1 SGHAT, CDR2 FQNNGV. The CDR3 has 11 residues. As DNA, the CDR3 is TGTGCGGAGCGAGGTTCTAATGAGCAGTTCTTC. It is translated as CAERGSNEQFF.

The rearrangement links TRBV6-4 to TRBJ2-1; 8 bases map to TRBD2. Trimming cost V 0 bases and J 7 bases; bases outside gene matches: 5. The CDR3 is 15 residues long. Germline CDR1 MRHNA, CDR2 SNTAGT. The CDR3 sequence: CASSDSVGGANEQFF. Here the CDR3 DNA reads TGTGCCAGCAGTGACTCTGTCGGGGGGGCTAATGAGCAGTTCTTC.

The chain has TRBV4-2 and TRBJ2-1; 11 nucleotides agree with TRBD2. Germline V gives CDR1 LGHNA, CDR2 YNFKEQ. The CDR3 extends over 16 amino acids. V lost 4 bases and J lost 3; bases outside the gene matches: 5. CDR3 residues: CASSRGTSGSYNEQFF. CDR3 DNA: TGTGCCAGCAGCCGAGGTACTAGCGGGAGCTACAATGAGCAGTTCTTC.

This clone appeared a single time. This chain links TRBV7-2 with TRBJ2-5; D remains unclear. Trimming shortened V by 1 base and J by 2 bases, and 17 bases separated the two germline ends. Germline assignment: CDR1 SGHTA and CDR2 FQGNSA. This CDR3 region has 17 residues. CDR3 in DNA: TGTGCCAGCAGCTTAGGAGGTTGGTCCAAGATACAAGAGACCCAGTACTTC. It translates to CASSLGGWSKIQETQYF.

This rearrangement joins TRBV4-2 to TRBJ1-2; 7 bases match TRBD1. This CDR3 has 15 residues. Germline V gene sequence: CDR1 LGHNA, CDR2 YNFKEQ. J gave up 1 base and V 3 bases, and 5 bases lay outside the gene matches. CDR3 in DNA: TGTGCCAGCAGCCAGACAGGGCGAAGTAACTATGGCTACACCTTC. This translates into CASSQTGRSNYGYTF.

This clone was seen many times. The J gene is TRBJ2-3, the V gene TRBV4-2; 8 positions agree with TRBD2. The CDR3 runs 16 residues. Germline V gene lookup returns CDR1 LGHNA and CDR2 YNFKEQ. The ends lost 1 base at V and 6 bases at J; junction bases unmatched: 9. CDR3 DNA sequence: TGTGCCAGCAGCCAAGGGGCCGCGGGAGGTCCGGATACGCAGTATTTT. It encodes CASSQGAAGGPDTQYF.

This rearrangement joins TRBV9 to TRBJ2-3, with 9 bases matching TRBD2. V trimming: 4 bases; J trimming: 2 bases; junction bases outside the gene matches: 8. The CDR3 spans 16 residues. From germline, CDR1 is SGDLS and CDR2 YYNGEE. The CDR3 DNA is TGTGCCAGCAGCTCCCAAGGCGGGAGGGCCACAGATACGCAGTATTTT. This codes for CASSSQGGRATDTQYF. Supplemented by reference TRBV9 and TRBJ2-3, the full variable domain reads DSGVTQTPKHLITATGQRVTLRCSPRSGDLSVYWYQQSLDQGLQFLIQYYNGEERAKGNILERFSAQQFPDLHSELNLSSLELGDSALYFCASSSQGGRATDTQYFGPGTRLTVL.

This clone was observed once. The chain uses TRBV9 and TRBJ1-1; D ambiguous. The CDR3 loop spans 15 amino acids. V lost 3 bases and J 5 bases, leaving 17 bases between the germline ends. CDR1 and CDR2 from the germline V gene are SGDLS and YYNGEE. CDR3 in amino acids: CASSDLSAPVTEAFF. DNA for the CDR3: TGTGCCAGCAGCGATCTCTCCGCGCCGGTGACTGAAGCTTTCTTT.

The V call is TRBV4-1, the J call TRBJ1-1; 8 bases are shared with TRBD1. Trimming cost V 2 bases and J 4 bases; bases outside gene matches: 9. The CDR3 length is 16 residues. The germline V gene has CDR1 MGHRA and CDR2 YSYEKL. Here the CDR3 DNA reads TGCGCCAGCAGCCAACCACCGGACAGGGTGGGCACTGAAGCTTTCTTT. Amino acid sequence: CASSQPPDRVGTEAFF.

The chain recombines TRBV6-4 with TRBJ1-2, with a possible D match to TRBD1 (5 bases). Trimming left V 8 bases short and J 7 bases short, with 14 bases between. The CDR3 loop spans 12 amino acids. Per germline, CDR1 MRHNA and CDR2 SNTAGT. The CDR3 DNA reads TGTGCCAGCCAGTGGGGCGCTGGTGGCTACACCTTC. Translating it yields CASQWGAGGYTF.

V is TRBV27 and J is TRBJ1-5; possibly TRBD1 for D (6 bases). Deletions cut 0 bases from V and 9 bases from J, with 15 bases between. CDR1 MNHEY and CDR2 SMNVEV come from the germline V gene (reference sequence). The CDR3 covers 15 residues. The chain's CDR3 is CASSLSKRGGLPQHF. In DNA form, the CDR3 reads TGTGCCAGCAGTTTATCGAAAAGGGGGGGACTGCCCCAGCATTTT.

This clone was observed a single time. This rearrangement joins TRBV19 to TRBJ1-2; TRBD1 might be the D (6 bases). Germline V gene lookup returns CDR1 LNHDA and CDR2 SQIVND (reference sequence). Trimming pared 4 bases from V and 8 bases from J, leaving 14 bases between. The CDR3 covers 13 residues. CDR3 protein: CASSKGDLWGYTF. CDR3 DNA: TGTGCCAGTAGTAAGGGGGACCTGTGGGGCTACACCTTC.

The chain is built from TRBV7-9 and TRBJ2-3, with 8 bases identical to TRBD2. Trimming removed 5 bases from V and 5 bases from J; junction bases left unmatched: 12. CDR1 is SEHNR, CDR2 FQNEAQ, per germline (reference sequence). The CDR3 consists of 16 residues. The CDR3 nucleotides are TGTGCCAGCAGCGACTCGGCTAGCGGGCTCGGAGATACGCAGTATTTT. Translation: CASSDSASGLGDTQYF.

Sample share makes this clone medium-sized. The chain employs TRBV6-5 and TRBJ1-4; maybe TRBD1 (6 bases). CDR1 and CDR2 (germline): MNHEY, SVGAGI. This CDR3 has 15 amino acids. V was shortened by 3 bases and J by 0 bases, with 8 bases between the two germline ends. The CDR3 sequence: CASSYEGATNEKLFF. The CDR3 nucleotides read TGTGCCAGCAGTTATGAGGGGGCAACTAATGAAAAACTGTTTTTT.

V gene TRBV29-1 combines with J gene TRBJ2-1; 7 bases map to TRBD1. CDR1 is SQVTM, CDR2 ANQGSEA, per germline. Losses at the gene ends were 2 bases for V and 0 bases for J; bases not matched to a gene: 7. This CDR3 spans 16 amino acids. CDR3 protein: CSVELLQGYSYNEQFF. The CDR3 region has the DNA TGCAGCGTTGAACTCCTACAGGGGTACTCCTACAATGAGCAGTTCTTC.

CDR3 nucleotides: TGCGCCAGCAGCCAAGATCAGGGGACAGGGCTTAGGGGGGAGCTGTTTTTT. Translated, it gives CASSQDQGTGLRGELFF. V is TRBV4-1 and J is TRBJ2-2, with 9 nucleotides matching TRBD1. Germline CDR1 reads MGHRA; CDR2 reads YSYEKL. There are 17 residues in the CDR3. The ends lost 0 bases at V and 8 bases at J; junction bases unmatched: 10.

This clone turned up a few times. The chain has TRBV10-2 and TRBJ1-4; 10 positions match TRBD1. The junction had 5 bases not matched to a gene; V was cut back by 6 bases and J by 7 bases. Germline V gene data show CDR1 as WSHSY and CDR2 as SAAADI. The CDR3 totals 14 residues. CDR3 region: CASRPGTGVEKLFF. In nucleotides, the CDR3 is TGCGCCAGCAGACCCGGGACAGGGGTTGAAAAACTGTTTTTT.

This chain's CDR3 is CASSLGTDSYNEQFF. CDR3 coding DNA: TGTGCCAGCAGCCTAGGGACTGACTCCTACAATGAGCAGTTCTTC. The genes are TRBV7-2 and TRBJ2-1, with D perhaps TRBD2 (6 bases). The CDR3 is made up of 15 amino acids. The V end was cut by 5 bases, the J end by 0 bases, with 11 bases between. Germline values: CDR1 SGHTA, CDR2 FQGNSA.

This rearrangement joins TRBV6-1 to TRBJ2-3; D is uncertain. This CDR3 has 14 amino acids. In germline, CDR1 is MNHNS, CDR2 SASEGT. The V end was cut by 4 bases, the J end by 5 bases, with 13 bases between. The CDR3 sequence: CASSGLAPKDTQYF. The CDR3 DNA is TGTGCCAGCAGTGGATTAGCCCCCAAAGATACGCAGTATTTT.